This T cell receptor beta chain was found in a study of shared clonotypes between healthy human individuals. Across the study: Sampling drew on donors who were a couple of women and three men aged 18 to 49.

Per sorted-subset replicate PCR, input was approximately 0.2 ug DNA, representing tens of thousands of T cell genomes. Produced via immunoSEQ multiplex PCR; TCRdb's table is partial and in-frame only. The sample includes 2 million to 2.5 million clones, 90% to 95% of them seen just once. The naive CD8 population came from CD45RO-negative cells selected for CCR7, without terminally differentiated effector memory CD45RA+ cells. The germline V and J ends were trimmed by 6 bases and 8 bases, with 10 bases remaining between them. This CDR3 comprises 12 residues. Germline V CDR1 and CDR2: LNHDA, SQIVND (reference sequence).

Sequences were obtained from naive CD8+ T cells from PBMCs. The genes are TRBV19 and TRBJ1-4; D is undetermined. The sequence came from a man between 18 and 29 years old in good health. Some clones in this sample may be carry-over from other donors' samples. CDR3 coding DNA: TGTGCCAGTAGCCTCGGCGGCGAAAAACTGTTTTTT. Its protein is CASSLGGEKLFF.